This T cell receptor (beta chain) was retrieved from a study of T cells in narcolepsy. Using immunoSEQ multiplex PCR, the repertoire was profiled, and TCRdb retains in-frame clones only, with some absent. Here the sample spans some 10,000 clones, just under 95% being singletons. On this clone itself: Its antigen is not identified.

The V and J ends lost 9 bases and 1 base respectively, with 12 bases between them. The CDR3 is 13 amino acids. Germline V gene lookup returns CDR1 MRHNA and CDR2 SNTAGT. Broader study findings: No autoreactive T cell clone sequences appeared in some memory CD4+ repertoires. Autoreactive clonotypes reportedly recurred in blood of same and different patients, not controls.

This sequence was found in a human donor with narcolepsy. The sequenced material came from CD45RA- memory CD4+ T cells from PBMCs. The V and J genes are TRBV6-4 and TRBJ1-1; D perhaps matches TRBD1 (5 bases). CDR3 nucleotide sequence: TGTGCCAGTCGATCGACAGCGAACACTGAAGCTTTCTTT. Protein sequence: CASRSTANTEAFF.